A single T cell receptor (beta chain) is shown here with its context. Its cognate antigen is unknown. The CDR3 totals 14 residues. CDR1 MDHEN and CDR2 SYDVKM come from the germline V gene. Trimming took 8 bases from V and 5 from J; bases not matched to a gene: 8. The data stem from a study of CD8 T cells in ankylosing spondylitis. Study-level points and caveats: Apparently characteristic of ankylosing spondylitis blood was a TCR beta motif (under ten highly homologous variants). Disease-associated clonotypes exhibited CD8+ identity and were relatively infrequent in peripheral blood. In synovial fluid and blood from reactive arthritis, some motif variants were previously reported. Clones tied to disease were said to be significantly enriched in matched ankylosing spondylitis synovial fluid.

Each TCR beta library was made by quantitative 5'-RACE that incorporated molecular barcodes. TCRdb reanalysed the 5' RACE reads using MiXCR and keeps one entry per CDR3 protein. This table holds hundreds of thousands of distinct CDR3 sequences, 12% found once. The sample taken for sequencing was blood, either unsorted or a sorted T cell fraction (not recorded which). This clonotype was sampled from a male donor with ankylosing spondylitis. This rearrangement joins TRBV28 to TRBJ2-5, with 10 bases identical to TRBD2. The CDR3 DNA reads as TGTGCCAGCTCTCTAGCGGGAGAGAGTGAGACCCAGTACTTC. Its translation: CASSLAGESETQYF.